Included here is one TCR beta chain sequence, with context. Authors' methods: Amplification with reference gene primers provided the estimates of nucleated cell counts. Profiling relied on immunoSEQ multiplex PCR, and the TCRdb table lists in-frame clones only, not all of them. V, J and clone size reflect that table, while D and trimming were determined from the DNA. The table shows roughly 260,000 clones, with roughly 86% occurring only once. This specimen belongs to a study of blood T cell repertoires in COVID-19. Whole-study context: Sites in the United States, Italy and Spain provided acute and convalescent COVID-19 samples. The analysed material was cDNA or gDNA that came from T cells, B-cell-depleted T cells, or PBMCs.

Those who participated ranged in age from 18 to 89 years and resided in approximately 23 US areas. This CDR3 comprises 16 residues. V was pared by 4 bases and J by 2 bases, with 10 bases of the junction left unmatched. CDR1 and CDR2 from the germline V gene are SGDLS and YYNGEE. The rearrangement uses TRBV9 and TRBJ2-7; 9 bases match TRBD1. This TCR was recovered from a young woman with acute COVID-19. The source material was PBMCs or T cells enriched from blood (not recorded which). CDR3 DNA sequence: TGTGCCAGCAGCACAAACTCCGGGACAGGGACCTACGAGCAGTACTTC. Residues: CASSTNSGTGTYEQYF.